This T cell receptor beta chain emerged from a study of shared clonotypes between healthy human individuals. TCRdb's table, derived via immunoSEQ multiplex PCR, lists solely in-frame clones and lacks some. The data hold roughly 2,000,000 clones, with 93% observed a single time. The CDR3 is 14 residues long. Germline V CDR1 and CDR2: SNHLY, FYNNEI. Trimming pared 11 bases from V and 0 bases from J, leaving 14 bases between. Selected positively for CCR7 and CD45RO-negative, naive CD8 cells excluded terminally differentiated effector memory CD45RA+ cells. Every donor, a Caucasian adult, lived in Nashville, Tennessee.

The rearrangement uses TRBV2 and TRBJ1-3, with D maybe TRBD1 (5 bases). This sequence originates from a man between 18 and 29 years old in good health. Some clones in this sample may be carry-over from other donors' samples. Sequenced: naive CD8+ T cells from PBMCs. The CDR3 region has the DNA TGTGCCCCCGTGACAGAGTCCTCTGGAAACACCATATATTTT. Amino acids: CAPVTESSGNTIYF.